Listed here are 14 T cell receptor beta chains from one sample, sequenced in a study of PD-1 blockade in classical Hodgkin lymphoma. Repertoires were generated with immunoSEQ multiplex PCR, while TCRdb's copy carries only in-frame clones and drops some. This sample has 66,000 or so clones, with about two thirds found just once. Every patient had relapsed following autologous stem cell transplantation, and cohorts differed in brentuximab vedotin exposure. Sequencing used peripheral blood mononuclear cells (PBMCs), obtained before the second cycle of nivolumab. These receptor sequences come from a human donor with classical Hodgkin lymphoma.

This clone turned up a few times. The CDR3 region has the DNA TGTGCCAGCAGTTACCTAACCTATGGCTACACCTTC. Residues: CASSYLTYGYTF. This chain joins TRBV6-6 and TRBJ1-2; D is ambiguous. V gave up 2 bases and J gave up 4 bases, with 5 bases separating them. The length of the CDR3 is 12 residues. Germline CDR1 MNHNY, CDR2 SVGAGI (reference sequence).

This clone was seen only once. The chain combines TRBV28 with TRBJ2-7; D may match TRBD1 or TRBD2 (5 bases each). CDR3 length: 13 amino acids. Trimming removed 6 bases from V and 5 bases from J, with 14 bases in between. Germline lookup yields CDR1 MDHEN and CDR2 SYDVKM. The CDR3 sequence is CASSPGAVDEQYF. DNA of the CDR3: TGTGCCAGCAGCCCCGGGGCGGTCGACGAGCAGTACTTC.

The chain has TRBV30 and TRBJ2-7; maybe TRBD1 (6 bases). The V end lost 4 bases, the J end lost 3 bases, and 22 bases lay between the germline ends. This CDR3 spans 16 amino acids. Germline loops: CDR1 GTSNPN, CDR2 SVGIG (reference sequence). The CDR3 DNA follows: TGTGCCTGGACTGAGGGCCCCGGGACACAGGACTACGAGCAGTACTTC. The encoded protein is CAWTEGPGTQDYEQYF.

This clone was found a few times. The chain's CDR3 is CASSEGLWGQAFF. The DNA of the CDR3 is TGTGCCAGCAGTGAGGGGCTTTGGGGACAGGCTTTCTTT. This chain links TRBV2 with TRBJ1-1; 7 positions match TRBD1. There are 13 residues in the CDR3. Germline V gene lookup returns CDR1 SNHLY and CDR2 FYNNEI. The trim removed 3 bases at V and 11 bases at J, leaving 9 bases unmatched. Filled out from reference TRBV2 and TRBJ1-1, the complete variable domain reads EPEVTQTPSHQVTQMGQEVILRCVPISNHLYFYWYRQILGQKVEFLVSFYNNEISEKSEIFDDQFSVERPDGSNFTLKIRSTKLEDSAMYFCASSEGLWGQAFFGQGTRLTVV.

The rearrangement joins TRBV5-1 to TRBJ1-2; D is unclear. Trimming took off 0 bases at V and 4 bases at J, with 7 bases between the two ends. The germline V gene has CDR1 SGHRS and CDR2 YFSETQ. The CDR3 totals 13 residues. In DNA, the CDR3 is TGCGCCAGCAGCTTGGAAGGGAGCTATGGCTACACCTTC. Translated: CASSLEGSYGYTF.

A word on this clone: Germline and junction disagree at one end, which may indicate a read error. The V gene is TRBV29-1, the J gene TRBJ1-2; TRBD1 might be the D (6 bases). CDR1 and CDR2 (germline): SQVTM, ANQGSEA. This CDR3 comprises 13 residues. The CDR3 coding sequence is TGCAGCATTGAAGAGGTAGGGGGGAATGGCTACACCTTC. Residues: CSIEEVGGNGYTF. Full variable domain (missing parts from reference TRBV29-1 and TRBJ1-2): SAVISQKPSRDICQRGTSLTIQCQVDSQVTMMFWYRQQPGQSLTLIATANQGSEATYESGFVIDKFPISRPNLTFSTLTVSNMSPEDSSIYLCSIEEVGGNGYTFGSGTRLTVV.

The chain recombines TRBV5-1 with TRBJ2-7; TRBD1 matches at 9 bases. Losses at the gene ends were 5 bases for V and 8 bases for J; bases not matched to a gene: 20. The germline V gene has CDR1 SGHRS and CDR2 YFSETQ. The CDR3 spans 17 residues. The CDR3 bases are TGCGCCAGCAGAATGATGGGTACGGGACAGGGTAAGGGGAAGCAGTACTTC. As protein: CASRMMGTGQGKGKQYF.

V gene TRBV28 combines with J gene TRBJ2-7, with 8 nucleotides matching TRBD1. After removal of 5 bases from V and 8 bases from J, the junction contained 11 bases not matched to a gene. Germline lookup yields CDR1 MDHEN and CDR2 SYDVKM. This CDR3 spans 14 amino acids. The CDR3 reads CASSRTGRLLQQYF. The DNA of the CDR3 is TGTGCCAGCAGTCGGACAGGGAGGCTACTGCAGCAGTACTTC.

This clone has just a few counts. The rearrangement uses TRBV18 and TRBJ2-1; unclear D gene. Per germline, CDR1 KGHSH and CDR2 LQKENI. Trimming cost V 3 bases and J 4 bases, with 7 bases left between them. There are 13 residues in the CDR3. The CDR3 region is CASSPYLYNEQFF. The CDR3 DNA reads as TGTGCCAGCTCACCCTATCTATACAATGAGCAGTTCTTC.

This chain uses TRBV9 with TRBJ1-3, with a tentative D call TRBD1 (5 bases). This CDR3 contains 15 residues. The V gene's germline CDR1 is SGDLS and CDR2 YYNGEE. V was pared by 4 bases and J by 4 bases, with 15 bases between. The chain's CDR3 is CASSPSGGSGNTIYF. Here the CDR3 DNA reads TGTGCCAGCAGCCCGTCGGGGGGTAGCGGAAACACCATATATTTT.

J is TRBJ2-5 and V is TRBV2; possibly TRBD1 or TRBD2 for D (5 bases each). The CDR3 runs to 13 residues. The germline gives CDR1 SNHLY, CDR2 FYNNEI. V lost 4 bases to trimming and J lost 6 bases, with 12 bases between them. CDR3 coding DNA: TGTGCCAGCAGTGTGAGGGGTATCAAGACCCAGTACTTC. Translation: CASSVRGIKTQYF. Supplemented by reference TRBV2 and TRBJ2-5, the full variable domain reads EPEVTQTPSHQVTQMGQEVILRCVPISNHLYFYWYRQILGQKVEFLVSFYNNEISEKSEIFDDQFSVERPDGSNFTLKIRSTKLEDSAMYFCASSVRGIKTQYFGPGTRLLVL.

The V call is TRBV27, the J call TRBJ2-7, with D perhaps TRBD1 (5 bases). With 6 bases removed from V and 0 bases from J, the gap between germline ends came to 9 bases. The CDR3 covers 13 residues. Germline V lookup: CDR1 MNHEY, CDR2 SMNVEV (reference sequence). The CDR3 sequence: CASSWGSSYEQYF. CDR3 coding DNA: TGTGCCAGCAGCTGGGGCAGCTCCTACGAGCAGTACTTC.

The chain recombines TRBV7-9 with TRBJ1-2; D may be TRBD1 (5 bases). V was clipped by 3 bases and J by 1 base, with 12 bases between them. Germline lookup yields CDR1 SEHNR and CDR2 FQNEAQ (reference sequence). The CDR3 is 15 residues long. This chain's CDR3 is CASSFWDQFNYGYTF. DNA of the CDR3: TGTGCCAGCAGCTTTTGGGACCAATTTAACTATGGCTACACCTTC.

The chain employs TRBV4-2 and TRBJ1-3, with D possibly matching TRBD1 (6 bases). Germline assignment: CDR1 LGHNA and CDR2 YNFKEQ. The length of the CDR3 is 16 residues. V was pared by 3 bases and J by 2 bases, with 14 bases between. CDR3 DNA: TGTGCCAGCAGCCAGGACCAACAGGGAACTGGAAACACCATATATTTT. Amino acid sequence: CASSQDQQGTGNTIYF.